Each of the 7 T cell receptor beta chains below was sequenced from the same sample in a study. MiXCR was run by TCRdb on the 5' RACE reads, yielding one entry per CDR3 protein. The sample lists some 31,000 distinct CDR3 sequences; approximately 27% were seen once. The sample was naive CD4+ T cells sorted from a lymph node. Subset described: naive CD4+ T cells, CD4+CD45RA+CD25-. These receptor sequences come from a female donor with breast cancer.

The chain carries TRBV27 and TRBJ2-3; tentatively, D is TRBD2 (7 bases). V lost 3 bases and J lost 2, with 15 bases in between. From germline, CDR1 is MNHEY and CDR2 SMNVEV (reference sequence). This CDR3 is 16 amino acids long. CDR3 in amino acids: CASSFGGRGSTDTQYF. In DNA, the CDR3 is TGTGCCAGCAGTTTCGGGGGGCGCGGGTCCACAGATACGCAGTATTTT.

The table lists this clonotype with many counts. The rearrangement uses TRBV5-1 and TRBJ1-2, with D unclear. Germline V gene sequence: CDR1 SGHRS, CDR2 YFSETQ. Trimming left V 0 bases short and J 0 bases short, with 3 bases between. This CDR3 is 13 amino acids long. In DNA, the CDR3 is TGCGCCAGCAGCTTGGGAGCTAACTATGGCTACACCTTC. Its protein product is CASSLGANYGYTF.

This clonotype was seen only a few times. The rearrangement joins TRBV5-1 to TRBJ2-3; 11 nucleotides line up with TRBD2. J was trimmed by 4 bases and V by 4 bases; bases with no gene match: 8. Germline V gene sequence: CDR1 SGHRS, CDR2 YFSETQ. The CDR3 is 16 residues long. The chain's CDR3 is CASSPTSGSTADTQYF. The CDR3, as DNA: TGCGCCAGCAGCCCCACTAGCGGGAGTACGGCAGATACGCAGTATTTT.

This clonotype was observed a single time. The junction departs from germline at one end; a sequencing error may be responsible. The V and J genes are TRBV7-8 and TRBJ1-6; D not certain. CDR3 length equals 14 residues. Germline assignment: CDR1 SGHVS and CDR2 FQNEAQ. Written as DNA, the CDR3 is TGTACCAGCAGCCTAGGACGGATCAATTCACCCCTCCACTTT. Its protein is CTSSLGRINSPLHF.

The V call is TRBV7-2, the J call TRBJ2-1; D call uncertain. CDR3 length equals 14 residues. Deletions cut 5 bases from V and 9 bases from J, with 17 bases between. Germline values: CDR1 SGHTA, CDR2 FQGNSA. The CDR3 spells CTSSLSIEVGEQFF. CDR3 nucleotides: TGTACCAGCAGCCTGAGCATAGAGGTGGGTGAGCAGTTCTTC.

The CDR3 loop reads CASRVGTRTGSIVAASRPYEQYF. DNA for the CDR3: TGCGCCAGCAGAGTGGGGACCAGGACAGGGTCGATCGTTGCAGCTAGCCGACCCTACGAGCAGTACTTC. The chain uses TRBV4-1 and TRBJ2-7; TRBD1 matches at 8 bases. CDR1 is MGHRA, CDR2 YSYEKL, per germline. V lost 6 bases and J lost 2; bases outside the gene matches: 33. This CDR3 region has 23 residues.

By share, this clonotype ranks as medium-sized. The chain links TRBV20-1 to TRBJ2-3, with TRBD2 identical over 8 bases. The CDR3 is 13 amino acids. The germline CDR1 and CDR2 sequences are DFQATT and SNEGSKA (reference sequence). Trimming at V came to 6 bases and at J to 6 bases, leaving 8 bases not matched to a gene. CDR3 loop: CSALPLAVDTQYF. CDR3 nucleotide sequence: TGCAGTGCCCTCCCACTAGCGGTGGATACGCAGTATTTT.